The 29 T cell receptor beta chains listed next were all sequenced from one sample in a study of molecular identifiers for immune sequencing clone quantification. TCRdb itself ran the PCR reads through MiXCR, one entry per CDR3 protein. The sample has about half a million distinct CDR3 sequences; around a fifth are singletons. Material for sequencing was naive CD8+ T cells from blood, with Jurkat cell RNA spiked in. Specified subset: FACS-sorted CD8+CD4-CCR7+CD45RA+ naive T cells. The receptors here all came from a human donor in good health. Some libraries in this study had Jurkat cell RNA spiked in.

This clonotype occurred a few times. The chain employs TRBV4-3 and TRBJ1-2; the D gene is possibly TRBD1 (6 bases). The CDR3 is 18 amino acids. Between the trimmed V and J ends, which lost 0 bases and 6 bases, there was a span of 23 bases. CDR1 LGHNA and CDR2 YSLEER come from the germline V gene. The CDR3 region is CASSQDWVRQGMVDGYTF. For the CDR3, the DNA is TGCGCCAGCAGCCAAGATTGGGTTAGGCAGGGGATGGTGGATGGCTACACCTTC.

This clonotype was detected a few times. One junction end does not reproduce the germline sequence, and a read error may be involved. The gene calls are TRBV27 and TRBJ2-3; TRBD2 agrees at 8 bases. The CDR3 sequence is 16 residues long. Germline V gene lookup returns CDR1 MNHEY and CDR2 SMNVEV (reference sequence). CDR3 bases: TGTGCCAGCAGTTTAGGGACTAGTGCCATCACAGCTACGCAGTATTTT. It yields the protein CASSLGTSAITATQYF.

The CDR3 sequence: CASSPVDFQETQYF. CDR3 DNA: TGTGCCAGCAGCCCAGTGGACTTCCAAGAGACCCAGTACTTC. V gene TRBV7-9 combines with J gene TRBJ2-5; a possible D gene is TRBD2 (5 bases). This CDR3 is 14 amino acids long. With 5 bases removed from V and 1 base from J, the gap between germline ends came to 11 bases. Germline V lookup: CDR1 SEHNR, CDR2 FQNEAQ (reference sequence). Combining the CDR3 with reference TRBV7-9 and TRBJ2-5 gives the whole variable domain DTGVSQNPRHKITKRGQNVTFRCDPISEHNRLYWYRQTLGQGPEFLTYFQNEAQLEKSRLLSDRFSAERPKGSFSTLEIQRTEQGDSAMYLCASSPVDFQETQYFGPGTRLLVL.

Turning to this clonotype: This may be a read error: a much more frequent sequence differs by one nucleotide. The chain combines TRBV4-3 with TRBJ2-3; 7 bases line up with TRBD1. The CDR3 runs to 17 residues. The V gene's germline CDR1 is LGHNA and CDR2 YSLEER. The CDR3 DNA is TGCGCCATCAGCCAAGAGCGAGTGACAGGGTCAGCAGATACGCAGTATTTT. Its translation: CAISQERVTGSADTQYF.

This clonotype was detected a few times. Here the CDR3 reads CATREGFEQYF. The CDR3 bases are TGTGCCACCCGGGAGGGGTTCGAGCAGTACTTC. V gene TRBV10-3 combines with J gene TRBJ2-7, with 8 nucleotides matching TRBD2. From germline, CDR1 is ENHRY and CDR2 SYGVKD. This CDR3 comprises 11 residues. V was pared by 10 bases and J by 6 bases, with 5 bases of the junction left unmatched.

This chain links TRBV3-1 with TRBJ2-5; maybe TRBD1 (6 bases). Per germline, CDR1 LGHDT and CDR2 YNNKEL (reference sequence). This CDR3 is 16 amino acids long. V shed 1 base and J shed 2 bases, with 14 bases lying between them. The CDR3 DNA follows: TGTGCCAGCAGCCAAGGAGTACAGGGTCCTCAAGAGACCCAGTACTTC. Its translation is CASSQGVQGPQETQYF.

This clonotype was seen many times. The V call is TRBV24-1, the J call TRBJ2-1; D is ambiguous. The CDR3 is 13 residues long. Germline-derived CDR1 and CDR2 are KGHDR and SFDVKD. V was clipped by 4 bases and J by 8 bases, with 11 bases between them. The CDR3 DNA is TGTGCCACCAGTGAGTCTTCTTGGGATGAGCAGTTCTTC. This gives the protein CATSESSWDEQFF.

This clonotype came up many times. The chain employs TRBV19 and TRBJ2-5, with no clear D. Trimming removed 8 bases at V and 0 bases at J, with 13 bases between. Germline V lookup: CDR1 LNHDA, CDR2 SQIVND (reference sequence). This CDR3 comprises 14 residues. The CDR3: CASGMFRDQETQYF. CDR3 sequence (DNA): TGTGCCAGTGGCATGTTTAGGGACCAAGAGACCCAGTACTTC.

This clonotype was found a few times. The rearrangement joins TRBV27 to TRBJ2-7; 9 positions match TRBD2. The CDR3 consists of 16 residues. Germline V CDR1 and CDR2: MNHEY, SMNVEV (reference sequence). Germline trimming cut 1 base from V and 3 bases from J; bases unmatched to any gene: 7. CDR3 in amino acids: CASSLFGGRENYEQYF. The CDR3, as DNA: TGTGCCAGCAGTTTATTCGGCGGGAGGGAGAACTACGAGCAGTACTTC.

This clonotype has a count of ten or more. The J gene is TRBJ2-7, the V gene TRBV7-2; 8 bases agree with TRBD2. Germline V gives CDR1 SGHTA, CDR2 FQGNSA. V lost 1 base and J lost 5; bases outside the gene matches: 7. The CDR3 has 15 residues. The CDR3 sequence: CASSLGAGERNEQYF. CDR3 nucleotide sequence: TGTGCCAGCAGCTTAGGAGCGGGGGAAAGGAACGAGCAGTACTTC.

At least ten counts were recorded for this clonotype. V is TRBV7-9 and J is TRBJ2-1; maybe TRBD2 (6 bases). V lost 6 bases and J 10 bases, leaving 25 bases between the germline ends. The CDR3 extends over 16 amino acids. Germline values: CDR1 SEHNR, CDR2 FQNEAQ (reference sequence). Written as DNA, the CDR3 is TGTGCCAGCAGTCAAGGTATCGGGGGTGGGCCTGACGAGCAGTTCTTC. Translating gives CASSQGIGGGPDEQFF.

The rearrangement links TRBV18 to TRBJ2-5, with D maybe TRBD1 (7 bases). Deletions cut 0 bases from V and 5 bases from J, with 13 bases between. The V gene's germline CDR1 is KGHSH and CDR2 LQKENI. The length of the CDR3 is 15 residues. Here the CDR3 reads CASSPPRRGLETQYF. The CDR3 DNA follows: TGTGCCAGCTCACCACCGAGGAGGGGGCTTGAGACCCAGTACTTC.

The chain couples TRBV20-1 to TRBJ1-4, with D unclear. The CDR3 runs to 14 residues. CDR1 and CDR2 (germline): DFQATT, SNEGSKA (reference sequence). V lost 0 bases, J lost 1 base, and 6 bases lay in between. The CDR3 region has the DNA TGCAGTGCTAGAGACAGTATAACTAATGAAAAACTGTTTTTT. Its protein is CSARDSITNEKLFF.

This clonotype has at least ten counts. The rearrangement joins TRBV30 to TRBJ2-7; D possibly corresponds to TRBD1 (5 bases). Germline V gene lookup returns CDR1 GTSNPN and CDR2 SVGIG (reference sequence). The V and J ends lost 4 bases and 5 bases respectively, with 15 bases between them. CDR3 length equals 13 residues. The CDR3 DNA reads as TGTGCCTGGACCCTAGGGGCCTCGGACGAGCAGTACTTC. Translation: CAWTLGASDEQYF.

Ten or more counts support this clonotype. The genes are TRBV19 and TRBJ2-4; tentatively, D is TRBD1 (5 bases). CDR3 length equals 14 residues. The V end lost 4 bases, the J end lost 0 bases, and 7 bases lay between the germline ends. The germline gives CDR1 LNHDA, CDR2 SQIVND (reference sequence). The CDR3 region has the DNA TGTGCCAGTAGTACAGGGTTAGCCAAAAACATTCAGTACTTC. Encoded protein: CASSTGLAKNIQYF.

This clonotype was found many times. V usage is TRBV4-3 and J usage is TRBJ2-7, with no clear D. CDR1 is LGHNA, CDR2 YSLEER, per germline. Trimming took off 1 base at V and 0 bases at J, with 13 bases between the two ends. The CDR3 has 16 residues. In DNA form, the CDR3 reads TGCGCCAGCAGCCAAGGATTAAGTAATCACTCCTACGAGCAGTACTTC. It translates to CASSQGLSNHSYEQYF.

This clonotype was counted at least ten times. The chain links TRBV5-5 to TRBJ1-4; unclear D gene. Between the trimmed V and J ends, which lost 0 bases and 3 bases, there was a span of 6 bases. This CDR3 is built from 14 residues. Germline V CDR1 and CDR2: SGHKS, YYEKEE (reference sequence). The CDR3 DNA follows: TGTGCCAGCAGCTTGGGGACGGCTAATGAAAAACTGTTTTTT. Its translation is CASSLGTANEKLFF.

This clonotype was found once. A read error may be the cause here, since a much bigger clone is one base away. CDR3 in amino acids: CACSLASSADTQYF. Written as DNA, the CDR3 is TGTGCCTGCAGCTTAGCATCCTCGGCAGATACGCAGTATTTT. V gene TRBV7-9 combines with J gene TRBJ2-3; D unresolved. Germline CDR1 is SEHNR and CDR2 is FQNEAQ (reference sequence). The CDR3 totals 14 residues.

The J gene is TRBJ2-7, the V gene TRBV7-6; weak D call: TRBD1 (5 bases). Germline V gives CDR1 SGHVS, CDR2 FNYEAQ. Trimming left V 5 bases short and J 7 bases short, with 24 bases between. The CDR3 length is 16 residues. This CDR3 is CASSQLGVSDEVEQYF. The CDR3 bases are TGTGCCAGCAGCCAGTTAGGGGTGTCTGACGAAGTTGAGCAGTACTTC.

This clonotype has a handful of counts. This sequence joins TRBV21-1 and TRBJ1-2. TRBV21-1 is tagged as a pseudogene. This CDR3 comprises 17 residues. This CDR3 reads CASSKRNRRAPNYGYTF. Written as DNA, the CDR3 is TGTGCCAGCAGCAAAAGGAACAGACGAGCCCCTAACTATGGCTACACCTTC.

This clonotype was observed many times. The genes are TRBV7-9 and TRBJ2-3, with D hard to call. Trimming left V 5 bases short and J 0 bases short, with 9 bases between. The V gene's germline CDR1 is SEHNR and CDR2 FQNEAQ (reference sequence). This CDR3 comprises 14 residues. The CDR3 region is CASSRYTSTDTQYF. The CDR3 DNA is TGTGCCAGCAGCCGTTATACTAGCACAGATACGCAGTATTTT.

The chain couples TRBV6-5 to TRBJ2-2; no clear D gene. This CDR3 has 15 residues. V dropped 2 bases and J dropped 4 bases, with 11 bases sitting between them. The germline V gene encodes CDR1 MNHEY and CDR2 SVGAGI. This chain's CDR3 is CASSYPRIVTGELFF. CDR3 DNA: TGTGCCAGCAGTTACCCGCGGATCGTCACCGGGGAGCTGTTTTTT.

This clonotype has at least ten counts. The chain links TRBV3-1 to TRBJ2-5; 7 bases match TRBD2. The CDR3 loop spans 15 amino acids. Germline V gene data show CDR1 as LGHDT and CDR2 as YNNKEL (reference sequence). The V and J ends lost 4 bases and 4 bases, in that order; junction bases with no gene match: 9. CDR3 loop: CASSPGGAWTETQYF. CDR3 coding DNA: TGTGCCAGCAGCCCGGGGGGAGCCTGGACAGAGACCCAGTACTTC.

This rearrangement joins TRBV2 to TRBJ2-1; TRBD2 matches 11 bases. The CDR3 consists of 19 residues. Germline CDR1 SNHLY, CDR2 FYNNEI. The V segment lost 3 bases and the J segment 5 bases; nucleotides outside the gene matches: 15. CDR3 residues: CASSDETRIGTSGNNEQFF. CDR3 DNA: TGTGCCAGCAGTGACGAGACTCGGATTGGGACTAGCGGAAACAATGAGCAGTTCTTC.

This clonotype was observed a handful of times. The chain carries TRBV14 and TRBJ2-5, with D maybe TRBD2 (6 bases). The CDR3 extends over 14 amino acids. The V end lost 4 bases, the J end lost 5 bases, and 14 bases lay between the germline ends. CDR1 SGHDN and CDR2 FVKESK come from the germline V gene. Here the CDR3 reads CASSLSPAGETQYF. The CDR3 DNA sequence: TGTGCCAGCAGCCTCTCCCCCGCGGGGGAGACCCAGTACTTC.

As regards this clonotype: One end of the junction does not line up with germline, which may come from a read error. This chain connects TRBV6-6 to TRBJ1-1; D possibly corresponds to TRBD1 (5 bases). This CDR3 is built from 15 residues. Germline loops: CDR1 MNHNY, CDR2 SVGAGI (reference sequence). This CDR3 reads CASNPAGLMNTEAFF. In nucleotides, the CDR3 is TGCGCCAGCAACCCAGCGGGGCTTATGAACACTGAAGCTTTCTTT.

This clonotype was detected many times. This rearrangement joins TRBV7-2 to TRBJ2-7; D uncertain. CDR1 SGHTA and CDR2 FQGNSA come from the germline V gene. The CDR3 totals 14 residues. Trimming removed 1 base at V and 0 bases at J, with 7 bases between. The CDR3 DNA reads as TGTGCCAGCAGCTTAGGGTTACTCTCCTACGAGCAGTACTTC. This sequence encodes CASSLGLLSYEQYF.

This clonotype was counted at least ten times. V usage is TRBV7-9 and J usage is TRBJ1-1, with D uncertain. Trimming pared 2 bases from V and 5 bases from J, leaving 9 bases between. Looked up from germline, CDR1 is SEHNR and CDR2 is FQNEAQ (reference sequence). This CDR3 is 13 amino acids long. This CDR3 is CASSLILVTEAFF. As DNA, the CDR3 is TGTGCCAGCAGCTTAATCTTGGTAACTGAAGCTTTCTTT.

The V and J genes are TRBV13 and TRBJ2-1, with D hard to call. Germline CDR1 PRHDT, CDR2 FYEKMQ (reference sequence). The CDR3 is made up of 15 amino acids. Deletions cut 5 bases from V and 5 bases from J, with 16 bases between. DNA of the CDR3: TGTGCCAGCAGCCGAGCCCTTTCGCAGGACAATGAGCAGTTCTTC. Translating it yields CASSRALSQDNEQFF. Complete variable domain (other parts from reference TRBV13 and TRBJ2-1): AAGVIQSPRHLIKEKRETATLKCYPIPRHDTVYWYQQGPGQDPQFLISFYEKMQSDKGSIPDRFSAQQFSDYHSELNMSSLELGDSALYFCASSRALSQDNEQFFGPGTRLTVL.